The 13 T cell receptor beta chains below come from one sample, sequenced in a study of regulatory T cells in long-lasting Graves disease. iRepertoire HTBI primers and Arm-PCR of CDR3 regions built TCR beta libraries. TCRdb independently ran MiXCR on the multiplex PCR reads; one entry per CDR3 protein. The sample includes 300,000 to 400,000 distinct CDR3 sequences, roughly 21% of them seen just once. Sample time point: persistent/refractory GD, antithyroid drugs over 5 years with positive TRAb. From PBMCs, RNA was extracted and then used to make the TCR library. The sample consisted of peripheral blood mononuclear cells (PBMCs), taken when the disease was refractory, from a patient treated with antithyroid drugs. The receptors shown here come from a female donor with Graves disease.

This clonotype was counted a few times. V is TRBV28 and J is TRBJ2-7; D is perhaps TRBD1 (6 bases). The germline gives CDR1 MDHEN, CDR2 SYDVKM. V was pared by 7 bases and J by 5 bases, with 15 bases between. The CDR3 consists of 13 residues. The CDR3 region is CASNKQGRDEQYF. The CDR3 DNA sequence: TGTGCCAGCAATAAACAGGGTAGGGACGAGCAGTACTTC.

Details on this clonotype: A much larger clone differs from this one at a single base, so this may be a read error. This chain uses TRBV7-9 with TRBJ1-6; D unresolved. Trimming took off 2 bases at V and 6 bases at J, with 8 bases between the two ends. The length of the CDR3 is 14 residues. CDR1 is SEHNR, CDR2 FQNEAQ, per germline (reference sequence). This chain's CDR3 is CASSLSEANSPLHF. CDR3 sequence (DNA): TGTGCCAGCAGCTTATCAGAAGCTAATTCACCCCTCCACTTT.

This chain links TRBV5-4 with TRBJ2-7; 8 positions match TRBD2. V lost 4 bases to trimming and J lost 6 bases; unmatched junction nucleotides: 9. The CDR3 runs 14 residues. Germline V gene sequence: CDR1 SGHNT, CDR2 YYREEE (reference sequence). CDR3 protein: CASSRAGATPEQYF. CDR3 nucleotides: TGTGCCAGCAGCCGAGCGGGAGCAACACCCGAGCAGTACTTC. The variable domain in full, completed from reference TRBV5-4 and TRBJ2-7, reads ETGVTQSPTHLIKTRGQQVTLRCSSQSGHNTVSWYQQALGQGPQFIFQYYREEENGRGNFPPRFSGLQFPNYSSELNVNALELDDSALYLCASSRAGATPEQYFGPGTRLTVT.

The chain uses TRBV9 and TRBJ2-7, with D possibly being TRBD2 (5 bases). Germline V gives CDR1 SGDLS, CDR2 YYNGEE. Trimming removed 0 bases from V and 2 bases from J, with 12 bases in between. This CDR3 is built from 15 residues. The CDR3 reads CASSVAAAATYEQYF. In DNA, the CDR3 is TGTGCCAGCAGCGTAGCGGCAGCGGCAACCTACGAGCAGTACTTC.

V usage is TRBV7-2 and J usage is TRBJ2-5; D perhaps matches TRBD2 (7 bases). Trimming pared 2 bases from V and 5 bases from J, leaving 15 bases between. The CDR3 sequence is 15 residues long. Germline CDR1 and CDR2: SGHTA and FQGNSA. CDR3: CASSLREGDGETQYF. DNA for the CDR3: TGTGCCAGCAGCTTAAGGGAGGGGGACGGCGAGACCCAGTACTTC.

This clonotype was seen at least ten times. The chain's CDR3 is CASSLAPGTGSKRREQYF. The CDR3 DNA is TGCGCCAGCAGCTTGGCCCCCGGGACAGGGTCCAAACGACGCGAGCAGTACTTC. The chain couples TRBV5-1 to TRBJ2-7, with 9 positions matching TRBD1. The CDR3 has 18 residues. V was clipped by 0 bases and J by 6 bases; unmatched bases: 16. Germline V gives CDR1 SGHRS, CDR2 YFSETQ.

This clonotype was seen many times. This chain joins TRBV6-2 or TRBV6-3 and TRBJ1-2, with D perhaps TRBD1 (5 bases). Germline-derived CDR1 and CDR2 are MNHEY and SVGEGT. V lost 2 bases and J lost 2, with 12 bases in between. CDR3 length equals 15 residues. CDR3 protein: CASSYILKGNYGYTF. Here the CDR3 DNA reads TGTGCCAGCAGTTACATACTAAAGGGGAACTATGGCTACACCTTC.

In its sample, this clonotype was seen a few times. The chain carries TRBV4-1 and TRBJ2-5; 16 bases are shared with TRBD2. The germline CDR1 and CDR2 sequences are MGHRA and YSYEKL. The CDR3 runs to 19 residues. The ends lost 2 bases at V and 2 bases at J; junction bases unmatched: 8. The CDR3 loop reads CASSQQGLAGGPQQETQYF. The CDR3 region has the DNA TGCGCCAGCAGCCAACAGGGACTAGCGGGGGGGCCTCAACAAGAGACCCAGTACTTC.

This clonotype was counted a few times. This chain uses TRBV4-1 with TRBJ2-4, with D perhaps matching TRBD1 (6 bases). Germline V gene sequence: CDR1 MGHRA, CDR2 YSYEKL. Deletions cut 0 bases from V and 9 bases from J, with 18 bases between. The CDR3 is 16 amino acids. For the CDR3, the DNA is TGCGCCAGCAGCCAAGATCACGAAGGGGGATTGGGCATTCAGTACTTC. Its translation: CASSQDHEGGLGIQYF.

This clonotype was found many times. The rearrangement joins TRBV6-9 to TRBJ2-7; TRBD2 agrees at 7 bases. Germline loops: CDR1 MNHGY, CDR2 SVAAGI. Unmatched junction bases numbered 6, after V lost 3 bases and J lost 4 bases. This CDR3 spans 14 amino acids. The CDR3 loop reads CASSYFGGGYEQYF. Written as DNA, the CDR3 is TGTGCCAGCAGTTACTTCGGCGGGGGTTACGAGCAGTACTTC.

There are many counts of this clonotype. V gene TRBV5-1 combines with J gene TRBJ1-5; no firm D call. Germline CDR1 and CDR2: SGHRS and YFSETQ. This CDR3 has 15 amino acids. Trimming removed 5 bases at V and 1 base at J, with 13 bases between. CDR3 sequence: CASRGSFPSNQPQHF. As DNA, the CDR3 is TGCGCCAGCAGGGGCAGTTTCCCAAGCAATCAGCCCCAGCATTTT.

The sample holds many counts of this clonotype. The chain is built from TRBV12-3 or TRBV12-4 and TRBJ2-5, with 10 bases fitting TRBD2. Trimming removed 2 bases from V and 5 bases from J; junction bases left unmatched: 5. This CDR3 comprises 15 residues. CDR3 region: CASSLTQREGETQYF. CDR3 sequence (DNA): TGTGCCAGCAGTTTAACCCAGCGGGAGGGGGAGACCCAGTACTTC.

This clonotype was detected ten times or more. The chain combines TRBV19 with TRBJ1-1; 8 bases match TRBD1. The germline CDR1 and CDR2 sequences are LNHDA and SQIVND (reference sequence). Germline trimming cut 6 bases from V and 1 base from J; bases unmatched to any gene: 1. The CDR3 has 13 residues. The CDR3 DNA sequence: TGTGCCAGTAGCGACAGGGGGAACACTGAAGCTTTCTTT. Its translation: CASSDRGNTEAFF.